Reported below is one TCR beta chain. The sample originates from a study of shared clonotypes between healthy human individuals. Study at large: Donors had three CD4 naive, three CD4 memory, two CD8 naive and one CD8 memory plate apiece.

Execution of the assay was at deep level. The input for sorted-subset replicate PCRs was approximately 210 ng DNA, around 27,000 T cell genomes. Method: immunoSEQ multiplex PCR; TCRdb's copy keeps in-frame clones and lacks some. Of hundreds of thousands of clones listed, 85% to 95% were seen once; the top ten hold around 0.12%. CD45RO negativity and positive selection for CCR7 defined naive CD8 cells, a population that excluded terminally differentiated effector memory CD45RA+ cells. The CDR3 is made up of 16 amino acids. With V trimmed by 2 bases and J by 8 bases, 14 bases remained unmatched. Per the germline V gene, CDR1 is MNHNY and CDR2 is SVGAGI (reference sequence).

Sequenced material: naive CD8+ T cells sorted from blood. The clonotype originates from a woman aged 30 to 39 in good health. The rearrangement links TRBV6-6 to TRBJ1-2; TRBD1 matches at 7 bases. CDR3 nucleotides: TGTGCCAGCAGTTACGGGACAGAGGGAACGGAGGGGGGCTACACCTTC. This encodes CASSYGTEGTEGGYTF.